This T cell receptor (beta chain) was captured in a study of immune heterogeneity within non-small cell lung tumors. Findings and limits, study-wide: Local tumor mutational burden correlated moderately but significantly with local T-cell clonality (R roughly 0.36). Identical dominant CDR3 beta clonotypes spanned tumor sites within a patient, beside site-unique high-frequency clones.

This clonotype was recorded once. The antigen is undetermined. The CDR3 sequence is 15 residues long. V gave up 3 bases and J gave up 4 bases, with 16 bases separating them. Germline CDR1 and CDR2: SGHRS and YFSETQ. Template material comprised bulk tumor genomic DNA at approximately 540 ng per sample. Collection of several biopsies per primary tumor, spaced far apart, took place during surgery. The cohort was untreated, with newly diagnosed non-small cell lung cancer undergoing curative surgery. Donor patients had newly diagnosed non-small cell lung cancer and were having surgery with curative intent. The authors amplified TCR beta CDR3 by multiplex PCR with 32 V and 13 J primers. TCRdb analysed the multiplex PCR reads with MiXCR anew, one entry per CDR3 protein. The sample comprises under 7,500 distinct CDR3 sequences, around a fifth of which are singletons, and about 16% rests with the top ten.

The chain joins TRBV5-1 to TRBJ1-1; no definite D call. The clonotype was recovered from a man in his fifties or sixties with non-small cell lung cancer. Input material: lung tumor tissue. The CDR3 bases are TGCGCCAGCAGCTCTGGTGTAGGAGGAGTCACTGAAGCTTTCTTT. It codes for CASSSGVGGVTEAFF.